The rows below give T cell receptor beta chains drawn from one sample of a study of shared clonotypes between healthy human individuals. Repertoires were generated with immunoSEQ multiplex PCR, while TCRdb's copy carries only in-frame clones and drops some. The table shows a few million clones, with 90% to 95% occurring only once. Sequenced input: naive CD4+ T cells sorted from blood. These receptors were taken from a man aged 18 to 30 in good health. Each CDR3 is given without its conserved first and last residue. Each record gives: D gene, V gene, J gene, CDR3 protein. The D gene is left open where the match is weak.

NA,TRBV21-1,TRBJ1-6,ASSKPTTGSSYNSPLH
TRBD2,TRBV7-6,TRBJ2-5,ASSLVGLAGAETQY
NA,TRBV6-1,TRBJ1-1,ASSDFRTVNTEAF
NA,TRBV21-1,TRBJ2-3,ASSIRKVSVSTDTQY
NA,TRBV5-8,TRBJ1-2,ASSLVKGANYGYT
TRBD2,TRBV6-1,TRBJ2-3,ASSVWGGSTDTQY
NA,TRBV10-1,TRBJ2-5,ASSGHPGETQY
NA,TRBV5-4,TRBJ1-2,ASSFRDNNGYT
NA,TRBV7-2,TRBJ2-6,ASSLGGLSGANVLT
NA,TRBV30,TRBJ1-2,AWSTGSNYGYT
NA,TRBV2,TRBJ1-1,ASLTDPNTEAF
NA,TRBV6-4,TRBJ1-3,ASSSGPGNTIY
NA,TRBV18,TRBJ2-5,ASSSSGILRETQY
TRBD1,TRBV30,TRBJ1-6,AWSRLGAPGQGSGSPLH
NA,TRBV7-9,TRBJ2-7,ASSLSTAIYEQY
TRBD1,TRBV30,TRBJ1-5,AWGYPGTVNQPQH
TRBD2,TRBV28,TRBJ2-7,ASSLELAGAQEQY
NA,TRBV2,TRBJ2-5,ASTLLQGKQETQY
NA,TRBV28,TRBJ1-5,ASSFGKDHQPQH
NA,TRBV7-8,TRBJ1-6,ASSPRQSSYNSPLH
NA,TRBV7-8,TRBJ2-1,ASSLRDSANEQF
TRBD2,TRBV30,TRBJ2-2,ARRTGGGGELF
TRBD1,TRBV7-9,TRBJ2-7,ASSPSLDRGSYEQY
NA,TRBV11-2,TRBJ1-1,ASSLSTGRTEAF
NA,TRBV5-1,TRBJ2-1,ASSLDGRSSYNEQF
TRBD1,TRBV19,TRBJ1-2,ASSPGDRGNYGYT
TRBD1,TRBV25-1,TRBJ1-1,ASSETGINTEAF
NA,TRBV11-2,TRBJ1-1,ASSLRTDTEAF
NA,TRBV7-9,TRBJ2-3,ASSPFPGAEDTQY
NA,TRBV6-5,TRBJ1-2,ASNPGRGSYGYT
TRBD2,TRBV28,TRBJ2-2,ASTASGASNTGELF
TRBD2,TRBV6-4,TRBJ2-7,ASRGLAGEGY
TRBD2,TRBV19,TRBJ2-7,ASSIALSWRESSEQY
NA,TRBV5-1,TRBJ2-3,ASSSVMTSTDTQY
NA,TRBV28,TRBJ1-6,ASSRASSYNSPLH
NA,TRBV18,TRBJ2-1,ASSPPGLSSYNEQF
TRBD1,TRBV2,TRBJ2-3,ASRGDRGRRWADTQY
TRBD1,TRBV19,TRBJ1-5,ASSTTGGGLGQPQH